This T cell receptor (beta chain) was captured by sequencing in a study of cytomegalovirus exposure and HLA in healthy donors. This CDR3 comprises 15 residues. The germline gives CDR1 SEHNR, CDR2 FQNEAQ (reference sequence). Trimming removed 1 base at V and 2 bases at J, with 11 bases between. Amplification used 60 Vbeta primers and 13 Jbeta primers. The repertoire was sequenced with immunoSEQ multiplex PCR; TCRdb's copy has only in-frame clones and lacks some. The sample holds roughly 190,000 clones; more than 85% are singletons and the top ten take more than 1.5%. The specimen sequenced was PBMCs. The clonotype was recovered from a woman aged 18-29 years in good health and CMV-seronegative. The rearrangement links TRBV7-9 to TRBJ2-5, with a possible D match to TRBD2 (6 bases). CDR3: CASSLVYAGQETQYF. The CDR3 nucleotides read TGTGCCAGCAGCTTAGTATATGCGGGGCAAGAGACCCAGTACTTC.